This T cell receptor (beta chain) appears in the sequencing data of a study of cytomegalovirus exposure and HLA in healthy donors. Germline V gene data show CDR1 as SNHLY and CDR2 as FYNNEI. The CDR3 is made up of 14 amino acids. V was shortened by 5 bases and J by 7 bases, with 14 bases between the two germline ends. Study-wide results and caveats: Most of the TCR beta V segments (in an earlier analysis) were productive either about 87% or about 30% of the time. Reportedly, fewer N-insertions than the approximately 680-donor mean appeared in an Asian-associated ancestry cluster in a later analysis. The investigators catalogued 150 to 200 TCR beta chains as cytomegalovirus-associated. Analyzed later, most CMV-associated TCR beta chains appeared HLA-restricted.

This clone was detected a few times. Its antigen is not known. Primers included in the PCR were 60 Vbeta and 13 Jbeta primers. The assay was immunoSEQ multiplex PCR, and TCRdb's table has in-frame clones only and misses some. The table has roughly 100,000 clones, more than 75% seen once; the top ten hold roughly 6%. The sequenced sample consisted of PBMCs. This clonotype was obtained from a woman between 50 and 59 years old in good health and CMV-seropositive. The V and J genes are TRBV2 and TRBJ1-4, with a weak D call TRBD1 (6 bases). The chain's CDR3 is CASSPDRLGEKLFF. The CDR3 DNA reads as TGTGCCAGCAGTCCGGACAGATTGGGTGAAAAACTGTTTTTT.